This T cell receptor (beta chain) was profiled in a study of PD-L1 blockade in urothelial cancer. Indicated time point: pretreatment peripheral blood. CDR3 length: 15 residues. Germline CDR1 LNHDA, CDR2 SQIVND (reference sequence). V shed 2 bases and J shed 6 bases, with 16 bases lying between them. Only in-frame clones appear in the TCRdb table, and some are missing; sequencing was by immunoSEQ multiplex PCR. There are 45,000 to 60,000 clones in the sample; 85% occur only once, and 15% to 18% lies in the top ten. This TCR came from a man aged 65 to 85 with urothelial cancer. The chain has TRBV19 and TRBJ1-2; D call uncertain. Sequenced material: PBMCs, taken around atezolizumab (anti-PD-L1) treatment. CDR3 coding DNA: TGTGCCAGTAGTATATACGTGAGGGCGCAGGATGGCTACACCTTC. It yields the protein CASSIYVRAQDGYTF.